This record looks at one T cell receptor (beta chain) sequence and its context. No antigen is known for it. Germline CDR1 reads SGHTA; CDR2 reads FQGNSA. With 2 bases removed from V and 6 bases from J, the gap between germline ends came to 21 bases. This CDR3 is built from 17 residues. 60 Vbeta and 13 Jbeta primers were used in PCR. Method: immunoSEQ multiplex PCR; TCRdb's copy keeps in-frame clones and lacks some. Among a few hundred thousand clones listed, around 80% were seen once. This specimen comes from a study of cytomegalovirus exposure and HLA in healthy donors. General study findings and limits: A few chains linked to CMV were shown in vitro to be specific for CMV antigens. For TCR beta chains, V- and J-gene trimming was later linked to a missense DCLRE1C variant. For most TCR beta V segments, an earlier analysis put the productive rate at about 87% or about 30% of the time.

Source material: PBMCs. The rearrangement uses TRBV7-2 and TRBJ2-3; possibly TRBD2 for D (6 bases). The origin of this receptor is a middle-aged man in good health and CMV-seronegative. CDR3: CASSLQSGRRGSDTQYF. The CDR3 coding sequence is TGTGCCAGCAGCTTACAGAGCGGGCGTAGAGGATCGGATACGCAGTATTTT.